This T cell receptor (beta chain) was identified in a study of neurological immune-mediated disorders. This clonotype was found many times. Germline CDR1 and CDR2: SGHRS and YFSETQ. This CDR3 comprises 14 residues. V lost 1 base and J lost 3, with 11 bases in between. TCRdb re-analysed the 5' RACE reads in MiXCR, keeping a single row per CDR3 protein. The sample consists of about 62,000 distinct CDR3 sequences, approximately 3.7% of them appearing once. The specimen was PBMCs. The receptor was isolated from a woman between 50 and 59 years old with multiple sclerosis. The chain carries TRBV5-1 and TRBJ2-7, with unresolved D. The CDR3 DNA follows: TGCGCCAGCAGCTTGAGTCAGCCTATCTACGAGCAGTACTTC. This codes for CASSLSQPIYEQYF.